The T cell receptor beta chain described here comes from a study of blood T cells in healthy people across ages. The use of a sample-barcoded 5' primer and a J-beta primer mix characterized a second PCR of about 7 to 12 cycles. TCRdb re-analysed the 5' RACE reads in MiXCR, keeping a single row per CDR3 protein. Here the sample spans about 580,000 distinct CDR3 sequences, around 50% being singletons. The people who gave samples were healthy Caucasians from Russia, aged roughly 6 to 100. There are a few counts of this clonotype. The antigen is unknown. Trimming removed 0 bases at V and 2 bases at J, with 5 bases between. Germline values: CDR1 MNHEY, CDR2 SVGAGI. The CDR3 spans 15 residues. Points from the study as a whole: Unsorted PBMCs blocked a conclusive comparison of naive and antigen-experienced cells. Estimated diversity across one million T cells was deemed an underestimate. There was a strong correlation between TCR beta diversity and naive T cell percentage.

The receptor was derived from a man older than 75 in good health. Material: blood. The chain carries TRBV6-5 and TRBJ2-6; no definite D call. DNA for the CDR3: TGTGCCAGCAGTTACTCGATCCCTGGGGCCAACGTCCTGACTTTC. It encodes CASSYSIPGANVLTF.